This T cell receptor beta chain derives from a study of control samples from healthy donors and cancer patients. Sequenced by immunoSEQ multiplex PCR; TCRdb stores in-frame clones only, minus some. The table lists more than 95,000 clones, around 86% of them singletons. V lost 0 bases and J lost 4, with 10 bases in between. The CDR3 length is 14 residues. The germline V gene has CDR1 WNHNN and CDR2 SYGVQD (reference sequence). What was sequenced was blood. This clonotype originated in a man aged 40-55 years in good health. The rearrangement links TRBV10-1 to TRBJ2-7; perhaps TRBD1 as D (5 bases). The CDR3 DNA reads as TGCGCCAGCAGTGAGTCGGGTAGGGGTTACGAGCAGTACTTC. Its translation: CASSESGRGYEQYF.